The sample holds a few counts of the clone carrying this T cell receptor (beta chain). CDR1 and CDR2 from the germline V gene are SGHTA and FQGNSA. CDR3 length equals 15 residues. V was clipped by 5 bases and J by 4 bases, with 17 bases between them. The sample comes from a study of blood T cell repertoires in COVID-19. Assay: immunoSEQ multiplex PCR; the TCRdb copy retains only in-frame clones and omits some. Of 100,000 to 150,000 clones in the sample, over 80% were seen once. The chain employs TRBV7-2 and TRBJ1-1; D gene ambiguous. Sequencing used peripheral blood. The source of this sequence is a man between 70 and 80 years old with acute or convalescent COVID-19. The CDR3 DNA follows: TGTGCCAGCAGCCCCAGGCGGGGAGGTGGCACTGAAGCTTTCTTT. This encodes CASSPRRGGGTEAFF.